This T cell receptor (beta chain) was recovered during a study of T cell responses to AZD1222 COVID-19 vaccine (dated by TCRdb to the early 2020s). General notes on the study: AZD1222 recipients whose second dose came at about 4 weeks and those whose second dose came at about 12 weeks were combined into one group, since spike-specific TCR depth and breadth did not differ between the two schedules. A total of about 240 trial participants underwent TCR sequencing, of whom roughly 210 received two doses of AZD1222 and some 25 received two doses of the MenACWY control vaccine. Trial participants were enrolled by age into 18-55, 56-69 and 70-plus year subgroups, with roughly 150, 30 and 60 TCR-sequenced participants respectively.

Overall study outcomes, separate from this receptor: After two AZD1222 doses, spike-specific TCR breadth and depth were significantly higher than at day 0 and than in MenACWY recipients. The whole spike protein was spanned by vaccine-associated CD4 TCRs, and dominant responses were seen in regions 160-218 and 743-854. Most participants were white British and females outnumbered males, and the authors suggested that clonal diversity may have been underestimated. Nearly half of unique spike-specific TCRs reportedly recognized epitopes outside regions mutated in the B.1.351 and B.1.1.7 variants. Conclusions about previously exposed vaccinees are limited because only six or seven AZD1222 recipients were SARS-CoV-2 seropositive at baseline. Because no day 14 peak-response samples were available, the repertoires could be characterized only after the peak T cell response. In the small 56-69-year group, the increase in depth fell short of significance, most likely because of low power.

The CDR3 regions of human TCRbeta chains were analyzed by immunosequencing. Per the authors' processing: Repertoire TCRs were matched against a reference library of SARS-CoV-2-specific TCRs generated with the MIRA antigen-specificity platform. Breadth was defined as the fraction of unique TCRs that were SARS-CoV-2-associated. Depth was defined as the fraction of total T cells that were SARS-CoV-2-associated. Using the MIRA data, each spike-specific TCR was assigned both to the spike region to which the TCR was reactive and to a CD4 or CD8 class. Log10-transformed breadth and depth values were compared by one-way ANOVA with Sidak's multiple comparisons tests. Drawn from immuneACCESS, this table holds only the in-frame rearrangements with V and J called that TCRdb kept. Clones are partly lost; checked studies trace under half to an unresolved V gene and leave the rest unexplained. That table is the source of V, J and clone size, and D and trimming were worked out from the DNA. This sample is represented by approximately 65,000 clones; more than 70% of them were singletons. The ten top clones hold roughly 13% of the sample.

As for this clone: Its antigen is currently not known. No much larger clonotype is one base removed from it; base qualities were not supplied.

In the paper's terms, the time point label means: baseline before first vaccination. Samples from vaccinated people were obtained from the UK trials COV001 and COV002, which included a single-blind randomized controlled phase 2/3 trial of AZD1222 (ChAdOx1 nCoV-19) in healthy adults. For TCRbeta chain sequencing, PBMC samples were collected from trial participants at day 0 and at day 28 after the second dose. In the germline V gene (reference sequence), CDR1 corresponds to LNHDA and CDR2 to SQIVND. The cysteine opens and the phenylalanine closes a CDR3 of 15 amino acids. This entry keeps only the CDR3 DNA: 45 bases, framed from base 1. After removal of 3 bases from V and 6 bases from J, the junction retains 7 bases not matched to a gene.

This clonotype was obtained from an adult in good health. This chain joins TRBV19 to TRBJ1-5, with 8 middle bases fitting TRBD1. Sequencing used peripheral blood, obtained on day 0 of AZD1222 vaccination. The CDR3 loop reads CASSMGRGQGQPQHF. DNA sequence: TGTGCCAGTAGTATGGGCAGGGGGCAGGGTCAGCCCCAGCATTTT.